The table lists the clone carrying this TCR beta chain with a count of one. The data were obtained in a study of blood T cell repertoires in COVID-19. Study background: COVID-19 samples collected from the United States, Italy and Spain covered acute and convalescent phases. The cDNA or gDNA used as material had been derived from T cells, B-cell-depleted T cells, or PBMCs.

The CDR3 is 14 residues long. CDR1 and CDR2 from the germline V gene are LNHDA and SQIVND (reference sequence). Trimming stripped 2 bases from V and 5 bases from J, with 9 bases between. The method was immunoSEQ multiplex PCR; TCRdb's version includes in-frame clones alone and lacks a portion of them. The sample lists hundreds of thousands of clones, under 90% seen once, with about 5.3% in the top ten. V usage is TRBV19 and J usage is TRBJ2-2; possibly TRBD2 for D (6 bases). The TCR originated in a woman aged 45-60 years who had been exposed to COVID-19. Sequencing input: PBMCs or T cells enriched from blood (not recorded which). The CDR3 here is CASSISGGTGELFF. The CDR3, as DNA: TGTGCCAGTAGTATATCTGGGGGGACCGGGGAGCTGTTTTTT.